The 32 T cell receptor beta chains below were found in one sample sequenced in a study of response to subunit inactivated influenza vaccine. TCRdb processed the RT-PCR reads anew with MiXCR; each CDR3 protein has one entry. The sample contains about half a million distinct CDR3 sequences, approximately 10% of which appear only once. The sequenced sample was PBMCs from blood, obtained 40 to 50 days after vaccination. The receptors come from a man aged 50-59 years who received an inactivated influenza vaccine.

The table lists this clonotype with a few counts. The chain is built from TRBV29-1 and TRBJ1-5, with 8 bases fitting TRBD1. The germline gives CDR1 SQVTM, CDR2 ANQGSEA. The CDR3 contains 17 residues. V gave up 7 bases and J gave up 5 bases; unmatched junction bases: 19. Written as DNA, the CDR3 is TGCAGCGGGGACGTGCTGGGACAGGCAATTTCCGATCAGCCCCAGCATTTT. Its protein is CSGDVLGQAISDQPQHF.

The chain links TRBV20-1 to TRBJ2-3; perhaps D is TRBD1 or TRBD2 (5 bases each). Trimming pared 4 bases from V and 4 bases from J, leaving 18 bases between. The CDR3 contains 15 residues. Looked up from germline, CDR1 is DFQATT and CDR2 is SNEGSKA (reference sequence). CDR3 DNA sequence: TGCAGTGCTACCGGGGACCGCGGTAGCCCAGATACGCAGTATTTT. This codes for CSATGDRGSPDTQYF.

The chain recombines TRBV11-2 with TRBJ2-5, with 7 bases fitting TRBD2. The CDR3 extends over 17 amino acids. Unmatched junction bases numbered 9, after V lost 1 base and J lost 1 base. The V gene's germline CDR1 is SGHAT and CDR2 FQNNGV. The CDR3 DNA sequence: TGTGCCAGCAGCTTAGGAAGACTAGCCGTAATCCAAGAGACCCAGTACTTC. It codes for CASSLGRLAVIQETQYF.

The table lists this clonotype with many counts. The chain is built from TRBV5-1 and TRBJ2-1; D remains unclear. Trimming removed 4 bases at V and 0 bases at J, with 14 bases between. This CDR3 has 16 amino acids. The germline gives CDR1 SGHRS, CDR2 YFSETQ. CDR3 sequence (DNA): TGCGCCAGCAGCCGCCAAGCGTTTAGCTCCTACAATGAGCAGTTCTTC. As protein: CASSRQAFSSYNEQFF.

In its sample, this clonotype was seen a few times. This sequence joins TRBV7-8 and TRBJ2-5; 10 nucleotides agree with TRBD2. The CDR3 contains 17 residues. Germline assignment: CDR1 SGHVS and CDR2 FQNEAQ. J lost 5 bases, V lost 1 base, and 10 bases had no gene match. The CDR3 bases are TGTGCCAGCAGCTTAGGGCTAGCGGGAGAATATAAGGAGACCCAGTACTTC. It is translated as CASSLGLAGEYKETQYF.

This clonotype was seen only a few times. The chain recombines TRBV3-1 with TRBJ2-3, with D uncertain. Germline V gene lookup returns CDR1 LGHDT and CDR2 YNNKEL (reference sequence). V lost 4 bases and J 2 bases, leaving 10 bases between the germline ends. This CDR3 comprises 14 residues. Here the CDR3 DNA reads TGTGCCAGCAGCCTCCGGAAGATCACAGATACGCAGTATTTT. Encoded protein: CASSLRKITDTQYF.

This clonotype appeared many times. The V gene is TRBV20-1, the J gene TRBJ2-3, with no clear D. V was clipped by 6 bases and J by 2 bases, with 18 bases between them. CDR1 is DFQATT, CDR2 SNEGSKA, per germline (reference sequence). The CDR3 runs 15 residues. The CDR3 DNA sequence: TGCAGTGCCCCCAACCCGTCGCAGATCACAGATACGCAGTATTTT. Translating gives CSAPNPSQITDTQYF.

This clonotype appeared a few times. The V and J genes are TRBV20-1 and TRBJ1-4, with 8 bases aligning to TRBD1. V was clipped by 0 bases and J by 10 bases; unmatched bases: 4. There are 13 residues in the CDR3. Germline loops: CDR1 DFQATT, CDR2 SNEGSKA (reference sequence). CDR3 residues: CSAREGQGAKLFF. In DNA form, the CDR3 reads TGCAGTGCTAGAGAAGGACAGGGTGCAAAACTGTTTTTT.

Only a few counts were recorded for this clonotype. The rearrangement links TRBV20-1 to TRBJ2-3; no clear D. Per the germline V gene, CDR1 is DFQATT and CDR2 is SNEGSKA (reference sequence). V gave up 4 bases and J gave up 0 bases, with 11 bases separating them. The CDR3 totals 14 residues. The CDR3, as DNA: TGCAGTGCTAAAGGACGGGTCAGCACAGATACGCAGTATTTT. Translated, it gives CSAKGRVSTDTQYF.

The gene calls are TRBV24-1 and TRBJ1-1; D unclear. CDR3 length: 13 amino acids. Germline V lookup: CDR1 KGHDR, CDR2 SFDVKD. The germline V and J ends were trimmed by 5 bases and 8 bases, with 14 bases remaining between them. The CDR3 sequence: CATSAPSGGEAFF. The CDR3, as DNA: TGTGCCACCAGTGCCCCGAGTGGAGGGGAAGCTTTCTTT.

The rearrangement links TRBV5-1 to TRBJ2-1; the match to TRBD2 covers 13 bases. Trimming took 3 bases from V and 0 from J; bases not matched to a gene: 9. The germline CDR1 and CDR2 sequences are SGHRS and YFSETQ. CDR3 length equals 19 residues. The CDR3 nucleotides read TGCGCCAGCAGCTCGAAGGGACTAGCGGGACCGAGCTCCTACAATGAGCAGTTCTTC. Residues: CASSSKGLAGPSSYNEQFF.

V is TRBV29-1 and J is TRBJ2-2; 9 nucleotides line up with TRBD1. CDR1 is SQVTM, CDR2 ANQGSEA, per germline. The V segment lost 6 bases and the J segment 4 bases; nucleotides outside the gene matches: 15. This CDR3 region has 17 residues. The DNA of the CDR3 is TGCAGCGTCTCCGGGAAGGGACAGGGTGGGGGCACCGGGGAGCTGTTTTTT. It encodes CSVSGKGQGGGTGELFF.

This clonotype was counted at least ten times. The chain has TRBV4-3 and TRBJ2-7; 11 nucleotides align to TRBD2. The CDR3 extends over 15 amino acids. Germline CDR1 is LGHNA and CDR2 is YSLEER. V was pared by 1 base and J by 4 bases, with 3 bases of the junction left unmatched. The DNA of the CDR3 is TGCGCCAGCAGCCAAGGTCTAGCGGGAGGATACGAGCAGTACTTC. It is translated as CASSQGLAGGYEQYF.

The CDR3 DNA follows: TGTGCCAGCAGCGTAGCGGTTCGGACAGGGGGCGGGGAGCAGTTCTTC. This gives the protein CASSVAVRTGGGEQFF. V gene TRBV9 combines with J gene TRBJ2-1; TRBD1 matches at 11 bases. Germline V gene sequence: CDR1 SGDLS, CDR2 YYNGEE. Trimming took 0 bases from V and 10 from J; bases not matched to a gene: 9. This CDR3 contains 16 residues.

At least ten counts were recorded for this clonotype. V is TRBV5-1 and J is TRBJ1-1; no clear D gene. The CDR3 runs to 14 residues. In germline, CDR1 is SGHRS, CDR2 YFSETQ. Trimming took off 0 bases at V and 0 bases at J, with 6 bases between the two ends. CDR3 nucleotide sequence: TGCGCCAGCAGCTTGGGGGCTCTGAACACTGAAGCTTTCTTT. Its protein is CASSLGALNTEAFF.

This clonotype has a handful of counts. V usage is TRBV29-1 and J usage is TRBJ2-3; tentatively, D is TRBD1 (5 bases). The CDR3 is 13 amino acids. Per the germline V gene, CDR1 is SQVTM and CDR2 is ANQGSEA. V was cut by 6 bases and J by 2 bases, with 12 bases left in between. The CDR3 reads CSVRTRLTDTQYF. In DNA form, the CDR3 reads TGCAGCGTCCGGACAAGACTCACAGATACGCAGTATTTT.

This chain connects TRBV4-3 to TRBJ2-3; D is perhaps TRBD2 (7 bases). V was pared by 1 base and J by 0 bases, with 17 bases between. This CDR3 is 18 amino acids long. CDR1 is LGHNA and CDR2 is YSLEER in the germline V gene. CDR3 in amino acids: CASSQGPRGAYSTDTQYF. The CDR3 DNA sequence: TGCGCCAGCAGCCAAGGCCCCCGGGGGGCCTATAGCACAGATACGCAGTATTTT.

This clonotype was picked up a small number of times. The chain joins TRBV29-1 to TRBJ2-7, with a tentative D call TRBD1 (5 bases). The ends were cut back, 5 bases at V and 0 bases at J, with 8 bases in the middle. The CDR3 is 12 amino acids. CDR1 is SQVTM, CDR2 ANQGSEA, per germline. CDR3 DNA: TGCAGCGTTCGTCAGGGCTCCTACGAGCAGTACTTC. The encoded protein is CSVRQGSYEQYF.

The chain couples TRBV15 to TRBJ2-5; D perhaps matches TRBD2 (6 bases). CDR1 and CDR2 from the germline V gene are LNHNV and YYDKDF (reference sequence). The length of the CDR3 is 17 residues. Between the trimmed V and J ends, which lost 1 base and 1 base, there was a span of 16 bases. The DNA of the CDR3 is TGTGCCACCAGCAGAGTTGCGGGGCGCCGAATCCAAGAGACCCAGTACTTC. The encoded protein is CATSRVAGRRIQETQYF.

The chain employs TRBV20-1 and TRBJ2-2; 8 bases are shared with TRBD2. Germline V gives CDR1 DFQATT, CDR2 SNEGSKA (reference sequence). J lost 4 bases, V lost 1 base, and 2 bases had no gene match. The CDR3 loop spans 14 amino acids. CDR3 sequence (DNA): TGCAGTGCTAGAGTCCTAGCGGGCACCGGGGAGCTGTTTTTT. It is translated as CSARVLAGTGELFF.

This chain joins TRBV7-2 and TRBJ2-3; 7 bases agree with TRBD1. The CDR3 consists of 16 residues. Germline CDR1 and CDR2: SGHTA and FQGNSA. The junction had 7 bases not matched to a gene; V was cut back by 4 bases and J by 0 bases. CDR3 coding DNA: TGTGCCAGCAGCTCAAGGACAGGCCAAAGCACAGATACGCAGTATTTT. Amino acids: CASSSRTGQSTDTQYF.

This clonotype was detected many times. The chain links TRBV20-1 to TRBJ2-5, with 10 bases that match TRBD2. The germline V gene encodes CDR1 DFQATT and CDR2 SNEGSKA (reference sequence). The length of the CDR3 is 15 residues. The J segment lost 5 bases and the V segment lost 0 bases, leaving 6 bases of the junction unmatched. CDR3 coding DNA: TGCAGTGCTAGAGAACTAGCGGGAAGGATGGAGACCCAGTACTTC. The encoded protein is CSARELAGRMETQYF.

This clonotype has a handful of counts. CDR3 loop: CASSQKTGPRETQYF. Here the CDR3 DNA reads TGTGCCAGCAGCCAAAAGACAGGGCCCAGGGAGACCCAGTACTTC. The chain carries TRBV4-2 and TRBJ2-5, with 7 bases lining up with TRBD1. The CDR3 runs 15 residues. With 2 bases clipped from V and 5 bases from J, the junction kept 8 bases outside the gene matches. Germline CDR1 is LGHNA and CDR2 is YNFKEQ.

There are a few counts of this clonotype. This chain uses TRBV27 with TRBJ2-1, with D uncertain. Trimming cost V 3 bases and J 7 bases, with 7 bases left between them. The CDR3 covers 12 residues. Per the germline V gene, CDR1 is MNHEY and CDR2 is SMNVEV (reference sequence). DNA for the CDR3: TGTGCCAGCAGTTTTAGTGGGAATGAGCAGTTCTTC. Translation: CASSFSGNEQFF.

This clonotype was seen at least ten times. The chain has TRBV27 and TRBJ2-2, with 8 bases that match TRBD1. The CDR3 is 15 residues long. V lost 6 bases and J lost 7; bases outside the gene matches: 10. Germline CDR1 reads MNHEY; CDR2 reads SMNVEV (reference sequence). CDR3 protein: CASSPDRVLVGELFF. CDR3 in DNA: TGTGCCAGCAGCCCGGACAGGGTATTGGTCGGGGAGCTGTTTTTT.

V is TRBV5-1 and J is TRBJ2-5; D may match TRBD1 or TRBD2 (5 bases each). The germline V gene encodes CDR1 SGHRS and CDR2 YFSETQ. V was pared by 0 bases and J by 1 base, with 10 bases between. The CDR3 has 15 residues. The CDR3 DNA reads TGCGCCAGCAGCTTGGAGGGACGGCCCCAAGAGACCCAGTACTTC. Protein sequence: CASSLEGRPQETQYF.

The sample holds many counts of this clonotype. The V call is TRBV27, the J call TRBJ2-1; the match to TRBD1 covers 8 bases. V lost 4 bases to trimming and J lost 6 bases; unmatched junction nucleotides: 11. CDR3 length equals 16 residues. Per germline, CDR1 MNHEY and CDR2 SMNVEV (reference sequence). The CDR3 is CASSSLGQGGFNEQFF. The CDR3 DNA is TGTGCCAGCAGTTCCCTAGGACAGGGTGGGTTCAATGAGCAGTTCTTC.

Many counts were recorded for this clonotype. The gene calls are TRBV25-1 and TRBJ1-6; D remains ambiguous. CDR3 length equals 12 residues. The V gene's germline CDR1 is MGHDK and CDR2 SYGVNS. V lost 3 bases and J 7 bases, leaving 4 bases between the germline ends. CDR3 in DNA: TGTGCCAGCAGTGAGAGGAATTCACCCCTCCACTTT. Its translation: CASSERNSPLHF. Looking up the rest from reference TRBV25-1 and TRBJ1-6 gives the full variable domain: EADIYQTPRYLVIGTGKKITLECSQTMGHDKMYWYQQDPGMELHLIHYSYGVNSTEKGDLSSESTVSRIRTEHFPLTLESARPSHTSQYLCASSERNSPLHFGNGTRLTVT.

J is TRBJ2-2 and V is TRBV6-2 or TRBV6-3; 12 bases map to TRBD2. Germline trimming cut 5 bases from V and 9 bases from J; bases unmatched to any gene: 13. The germline CDR1 and CDR2 sequences are MNHEY and SVGEGT. This CDR3 is built from 17 residues. CDR3 DNA sequence: TGTGCCAGCAGTCGACTATGGACTAGCGGGGTTCCGCGGGAGCTGTTTTTT. This gives the protein CASSRLWTSGVPRELFF.

This clonotype was observed many times. This chain connects TRBV12-3 or TRBV12-4 to TRBJ2-5; D remains unclear. V was clipped by 5 bases and J by 1 base, with 11 bases between them. This CDR3 contains 14 residues. CDR3 bases: TGTGCCAGCAGTCGCTACGGCGCCCAAGAGACCCAGTACTTC. Its protein is CASSRYGAQETQYF.

J is TRBJ1-5 and V is TRBV20-1, with 7 bases lining up with TRBD1. J gave up 10 bases and V 1 base, and 4 bases lay outside the gene matches. CDR1 and CDR2 from the germline V gene are DFQATT and SNEGSKA (reference sequence). CDR3 length equals 12 residues. This CDR3 reads CSARAGGGPQHF. CDR3 nucleotide sequence: TGCAGTGCTAGAGCAGGGGGGGGCCCCCAGCATTTT.

At least ten counts were recorded for this clonotype. The chain combines TRBV27 with TRBJ1-1; the D gene is possibly TRBD1 (5 bases). The germline gives CDR1 MNHEY, CDR2 SMNVEV (reference sequence). The V end was cut by 5 bases, the J end by 0 bases, with 16 bases between. The CDR3 loop spans 16 amino acids. This CDR3 reads CASSQGLSDLNTEAFF. In nucleotides, the CDR3 is TGTGCCAGCAGTCAGGGACTATCCGATCTGAACACTGAAGCTTTCTTT.